The T cell receptor (beta chain) described here comes from a study of shared clonotypes between healthy human individuals. Background on the study: CD4 naive cells filled three plates per donor, CD4 memory three, CD8 naive two and CD8 memory one.

CDR1 and CDR2 (germline): MNHEY, SVGAGI. The CDR3 spans 11 residues. Measured with immunoSEQ multiplex PCR; TCRdb has only the in-frame clones, and not every one. The profile shows some 2.4 million clones, 93% of them singletons. The source is a man between 18 and 35 years old in good health. Some clones in this sample may be carry-over from other donors' samples. The genes are TRBV6-5 and TRBJ2-2, with a possible D match to TRBD2 (5 bases). Sequenced: naive CD4+ T cells from PBMCs. Subset reported: CD45RA+ positively selected. The CDR3 region is CESTGSGELFF. The CDR3 nucleotides are TGTGAAAGCACGGGGTCCGGGGAGCTGTTTTTT.